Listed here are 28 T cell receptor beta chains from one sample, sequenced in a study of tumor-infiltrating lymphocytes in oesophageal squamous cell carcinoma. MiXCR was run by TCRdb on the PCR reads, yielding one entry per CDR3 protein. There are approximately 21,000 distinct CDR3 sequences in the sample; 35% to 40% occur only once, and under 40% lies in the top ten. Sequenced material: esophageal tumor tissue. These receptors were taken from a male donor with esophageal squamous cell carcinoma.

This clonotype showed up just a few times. This chain's CDR3 is CASSEWDRVGTNEKLFF. The CDR3 DNA sequence: TGTGCCAGCAGTGAGTGGGACAGGGTAGGGACTAATGAAAAACTGTTTTTT. V and J are TRBV2 and TRBJ1-4; 9 bases map to TRBD1. Looked up from germline, CDR1 is SNHLY and CDR2 is FYNNEI. The junction had 7 bases not matched to a gene; V was cut back by 3 bases and J by 2 bases. CDR3 length: 17 amino acids.

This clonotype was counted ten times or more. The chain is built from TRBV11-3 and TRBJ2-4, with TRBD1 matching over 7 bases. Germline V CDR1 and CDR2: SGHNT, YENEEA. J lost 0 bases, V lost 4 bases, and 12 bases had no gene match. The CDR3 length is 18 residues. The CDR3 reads CASSSDSKGQIAKNIQYF. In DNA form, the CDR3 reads TGTGCCAGCAGCTCAGATTCTAAGGGACAGATAGCCAAAAACATTCAGTACTTC.

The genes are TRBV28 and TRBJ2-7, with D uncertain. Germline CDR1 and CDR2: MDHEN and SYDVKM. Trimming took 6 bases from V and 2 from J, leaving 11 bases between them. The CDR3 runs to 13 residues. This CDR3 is CASRPTQTYEQYF. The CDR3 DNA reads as TGTGCCAGCAGGCCAACCCAAACCTACGAGCAGTACTTC.

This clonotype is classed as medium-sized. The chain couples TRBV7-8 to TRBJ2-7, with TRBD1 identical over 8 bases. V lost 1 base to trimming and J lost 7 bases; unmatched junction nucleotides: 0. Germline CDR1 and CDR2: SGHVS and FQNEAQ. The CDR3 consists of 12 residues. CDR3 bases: TGTGCCAGCAGCTTAGGGACAGGGGAGCAGTACTTC. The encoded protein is CASSLGTGEQYF.

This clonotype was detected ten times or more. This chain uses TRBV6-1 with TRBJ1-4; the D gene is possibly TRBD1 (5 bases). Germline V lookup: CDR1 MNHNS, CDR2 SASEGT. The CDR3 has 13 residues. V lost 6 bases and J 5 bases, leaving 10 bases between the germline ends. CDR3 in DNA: TGTGCCAGCAGAGAGGGGCAGAATGAAAAACTGTTTTTT. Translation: CASREGQNEKLFF.

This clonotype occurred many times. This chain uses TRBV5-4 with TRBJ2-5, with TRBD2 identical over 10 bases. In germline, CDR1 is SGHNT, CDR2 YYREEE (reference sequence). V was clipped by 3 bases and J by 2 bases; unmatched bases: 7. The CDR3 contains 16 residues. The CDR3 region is CASSWDLAGGQETQYF. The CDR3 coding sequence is TGTGCCAGCAGCTGGGACTTAGCGGGGGGTCAAGAGACCCAGTACTTC.

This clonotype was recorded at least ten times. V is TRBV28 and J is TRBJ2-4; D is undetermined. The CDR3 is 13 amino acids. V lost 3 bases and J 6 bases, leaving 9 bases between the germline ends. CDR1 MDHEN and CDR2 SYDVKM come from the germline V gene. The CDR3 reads CASSFITRNIQYF. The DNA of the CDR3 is TGTGCCAGCAGTTTTATAACGAGAAACATTCAGTACTTC.

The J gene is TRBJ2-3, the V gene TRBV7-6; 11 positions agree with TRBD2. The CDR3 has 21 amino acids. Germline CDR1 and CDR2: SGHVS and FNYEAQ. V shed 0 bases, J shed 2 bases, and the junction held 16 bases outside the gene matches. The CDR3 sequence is CASSLATASGRPGLPTDTQYF. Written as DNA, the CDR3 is TGTGCCAGCAGCTTAGCCACGGCTAGCGGGAGGCCCGGCCTCCCCACAGATACGCAGTATTTT.

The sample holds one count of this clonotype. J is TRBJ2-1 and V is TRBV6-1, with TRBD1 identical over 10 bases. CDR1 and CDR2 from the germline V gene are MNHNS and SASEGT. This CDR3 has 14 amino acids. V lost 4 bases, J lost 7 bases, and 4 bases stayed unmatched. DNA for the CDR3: TGTGCCAGCAGTGGACAGGGGGCCAGGAATGAGCAGTTCTTC. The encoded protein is CASSGQGARNEQFF.

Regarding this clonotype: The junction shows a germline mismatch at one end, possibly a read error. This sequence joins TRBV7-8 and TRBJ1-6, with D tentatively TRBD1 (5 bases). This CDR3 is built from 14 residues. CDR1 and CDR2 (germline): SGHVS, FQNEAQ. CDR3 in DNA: TGTGCCAGCAGCTTAGAGGCTAGCGGGAGGGACCGGAACTTC. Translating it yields CASSLEASGRDRNF.

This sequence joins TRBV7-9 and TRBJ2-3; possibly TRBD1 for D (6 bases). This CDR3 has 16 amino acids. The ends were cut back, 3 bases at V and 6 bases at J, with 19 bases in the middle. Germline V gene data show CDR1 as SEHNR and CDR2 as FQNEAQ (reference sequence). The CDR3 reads CASSFSRGQHLDTQYF. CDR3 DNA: TGTGCCAGCAGCTTTAGCAGGGGACAACACTTGGATACGCAGTATTTT.

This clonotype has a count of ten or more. This CDR3 is CASREAATNEKLFF. The CDR3 bases are TGTGCCAGCAGAGAGGCTGCAACTAATGAAAAACTGTTTTTT. The chain employs TRBV6-1 and TRBJ1-4, with no clear D. V was pared by 6 bases and J by 0 bases, with 8 bases between. The CDR3 covers 14 residues. Germline V gene lookup returns CDR1 MNHNS and CDR2 SASEGT.

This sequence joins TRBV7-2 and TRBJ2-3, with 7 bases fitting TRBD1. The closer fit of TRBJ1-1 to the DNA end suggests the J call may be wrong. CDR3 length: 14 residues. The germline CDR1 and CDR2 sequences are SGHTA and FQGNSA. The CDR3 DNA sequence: TGTGCCAGCAGGGGACAGTCTACGAACACTGAAGCTTTCTTT. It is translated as CASRGQSTNTEAFF.

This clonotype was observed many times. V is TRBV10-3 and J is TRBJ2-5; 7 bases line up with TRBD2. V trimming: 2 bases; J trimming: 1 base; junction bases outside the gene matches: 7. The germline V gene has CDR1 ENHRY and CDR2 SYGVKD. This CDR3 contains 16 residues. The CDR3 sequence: CAISESGGGIQETQYF. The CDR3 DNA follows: TGTGCCATCAGTGAGAGCGGCGGGGGTATCCAAGAGACCCAGTACTTC.

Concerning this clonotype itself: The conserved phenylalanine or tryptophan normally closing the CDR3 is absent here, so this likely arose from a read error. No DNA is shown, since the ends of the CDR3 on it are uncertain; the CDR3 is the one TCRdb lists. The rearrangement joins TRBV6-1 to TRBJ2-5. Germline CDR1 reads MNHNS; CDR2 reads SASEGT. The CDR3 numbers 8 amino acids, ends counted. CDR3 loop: CASSGDPR.

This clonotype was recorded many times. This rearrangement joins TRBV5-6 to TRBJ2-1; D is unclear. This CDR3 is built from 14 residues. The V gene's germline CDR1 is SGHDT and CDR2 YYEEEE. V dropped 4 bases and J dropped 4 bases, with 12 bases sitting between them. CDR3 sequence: CASSHGPQYNEQFF. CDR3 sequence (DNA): TGTGCCAGCAGCCACGGGCCTCAATACAATGAGCAGTTCTTC.

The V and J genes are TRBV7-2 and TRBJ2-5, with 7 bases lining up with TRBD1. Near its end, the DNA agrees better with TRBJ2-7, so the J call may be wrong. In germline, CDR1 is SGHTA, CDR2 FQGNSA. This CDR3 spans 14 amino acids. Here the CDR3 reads CASSLNRGPYEQYF. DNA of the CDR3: TGTGCCAGCAGCTTAAACAGGGGCCCCTACGAGCAGTACTTC.

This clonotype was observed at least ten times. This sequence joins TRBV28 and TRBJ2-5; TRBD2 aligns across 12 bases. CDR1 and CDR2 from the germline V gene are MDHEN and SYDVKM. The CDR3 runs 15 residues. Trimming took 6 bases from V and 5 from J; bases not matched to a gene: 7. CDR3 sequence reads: CASRDSSGGGETQYF. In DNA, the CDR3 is TGTGCCAGCAGAGACTCTAGCGGGGGGGGGGAGACCCAGTACTTC.

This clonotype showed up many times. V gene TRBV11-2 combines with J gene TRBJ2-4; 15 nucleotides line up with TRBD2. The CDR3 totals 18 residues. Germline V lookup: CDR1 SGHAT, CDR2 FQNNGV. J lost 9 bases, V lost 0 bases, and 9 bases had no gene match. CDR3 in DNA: TGTGCCAGCAGCTTAGAGAGTGTGGGACTAGCGGGAGGTCGCATTCAGTACTTC. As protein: CASSLESVGLAGGRIQYF. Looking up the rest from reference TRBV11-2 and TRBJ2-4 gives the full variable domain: EAGVAQSPRYKIIEKRQSVAFWCNPISGHATLYWYQQILGQGPKLLIQFQNNGVVDDSQLPKDRFSAERLKGVDSTLKIQPAKLEDSAVYLCASSLESVGLAGGRIQYFGAGTRLSVL.

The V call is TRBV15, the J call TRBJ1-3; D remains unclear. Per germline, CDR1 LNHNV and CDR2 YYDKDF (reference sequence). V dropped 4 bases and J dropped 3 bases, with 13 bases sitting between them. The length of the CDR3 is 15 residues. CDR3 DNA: TGTGCCACCAGCAACTCCGGGCAAGGTGGAAACACCATATATTTT. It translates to CATSNSGQGGNTIYF.

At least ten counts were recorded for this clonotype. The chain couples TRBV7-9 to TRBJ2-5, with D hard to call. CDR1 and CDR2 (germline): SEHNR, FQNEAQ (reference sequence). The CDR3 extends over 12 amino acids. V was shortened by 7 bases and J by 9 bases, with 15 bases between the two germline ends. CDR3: CASTSDAAAQYF. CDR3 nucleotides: TGTGCCAGCACCTCGGACGCCGCGGCCCAGTACTTC. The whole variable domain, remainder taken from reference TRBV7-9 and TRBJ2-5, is DTGVSQNPRHKITKRGQNVTFRCDPISEHNRLYWYRQTLGQGPEFLTYFQNEAQLEKSRLLSDRFSAERPKGSFSTLEIQRTEQGDSAMYLCASTSDAAAQYFGPGTRLLVL.

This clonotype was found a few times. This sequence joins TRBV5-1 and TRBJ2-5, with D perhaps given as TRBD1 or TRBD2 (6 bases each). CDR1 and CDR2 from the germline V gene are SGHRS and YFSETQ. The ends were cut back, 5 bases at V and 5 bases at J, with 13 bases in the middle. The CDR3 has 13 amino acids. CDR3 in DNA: TGCGCCAGCAGAACGGAGGGGGGCGAGACCCAGTACTTC. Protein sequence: CASRTEGGETQYF. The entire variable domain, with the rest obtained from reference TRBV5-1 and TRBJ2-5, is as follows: KAGVTQTPRYLIKTRGQQVTLSCSPISGHRSVSWYQQTPGQGLQFLFEYFSETQRNKGNFPGRFSGRQFSNSRSEMNVSTLELGDSALYLCASRTEGGETQYFGPGTRLLVL.

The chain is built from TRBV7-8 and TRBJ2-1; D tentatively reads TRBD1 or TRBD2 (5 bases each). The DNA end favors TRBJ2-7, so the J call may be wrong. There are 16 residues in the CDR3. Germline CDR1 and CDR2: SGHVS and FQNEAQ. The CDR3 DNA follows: TGTGCCAGCAGCTTAGGGCTACCGGGACCCGAGTACGAGCAGTACTTC. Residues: CASSLGLPGPEYEQYF.

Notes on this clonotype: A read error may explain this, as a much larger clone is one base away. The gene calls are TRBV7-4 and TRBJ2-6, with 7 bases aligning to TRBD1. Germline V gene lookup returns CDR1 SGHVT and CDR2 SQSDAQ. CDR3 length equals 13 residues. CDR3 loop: CASIQGTWLHLLF. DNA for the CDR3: TGTGCCAGCATACAGGGGACCTGGCTACACCTTCTGTTC.

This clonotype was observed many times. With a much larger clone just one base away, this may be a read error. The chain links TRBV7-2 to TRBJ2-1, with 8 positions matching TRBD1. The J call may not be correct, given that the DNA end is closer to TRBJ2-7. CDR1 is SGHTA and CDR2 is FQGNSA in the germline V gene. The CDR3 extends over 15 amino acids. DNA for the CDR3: TGTGCCAGCAGCTTAAGGACAGGGAAGCACAATGAGCAGTACTTC. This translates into CASSLRTGKHNEQYF.

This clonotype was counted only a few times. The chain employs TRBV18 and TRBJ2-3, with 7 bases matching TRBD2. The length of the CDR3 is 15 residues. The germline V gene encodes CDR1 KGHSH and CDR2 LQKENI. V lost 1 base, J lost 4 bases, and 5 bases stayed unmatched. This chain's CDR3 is CASSPRQGGSDTQYF. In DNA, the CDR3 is TGTGCCAGCTCACCACGCCAGGGAGGGTCAGATACGCAGTATTTT.

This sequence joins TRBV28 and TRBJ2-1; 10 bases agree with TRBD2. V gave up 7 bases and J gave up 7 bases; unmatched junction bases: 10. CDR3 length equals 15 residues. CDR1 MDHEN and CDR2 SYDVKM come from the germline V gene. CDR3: CASKISGGSRNEQFF. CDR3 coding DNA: TGTGCCAGCAAGATTAGCGGGGGGTCTCGGAATGAGCAGTTCTTC.

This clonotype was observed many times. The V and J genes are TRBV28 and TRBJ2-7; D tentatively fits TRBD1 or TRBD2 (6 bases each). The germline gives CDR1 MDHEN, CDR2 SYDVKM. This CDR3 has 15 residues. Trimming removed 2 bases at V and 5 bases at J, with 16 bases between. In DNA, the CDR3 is TGTGCCAGCAGTTTAGACGGGGGCGGATTCGACGAGCAGTACTTC. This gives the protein CASSLDGGGFDEQYF. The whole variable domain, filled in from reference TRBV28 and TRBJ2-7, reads DVKVTQSSRYLVKRTGEKVFLECVQDMDHENMFWYRQDPGLGLRLIYFSYDVKMKEKGDIPEGYSVSREKKERFSLILESASTNQTSMYLCASSLDGGGFDEQYFGPGTRLTVT.